Below, 27 T cell receptor beta chains from the same sample are listed, as sequenced in a study of glioma-infiltrating T cells. Using RNA template, CDR3s of TCR alpha and beta were amplified with iRepertoire arm-PCR. TCRdb fed the multiplex PCR reads into MiXCR, producing one record per CDR3 protein. The table records around 99,000 distinct CDR3 sequences, less than 30% of them present only once. The sample consisted of glioma tissue, nonneoplastic brain tissue, or PBMCs (not recorded which). These receptor sequences come from a human donor with low-grade glioma or glioblastoma, undergoing nonglioma brain surgery, or in good health (not recorded which).

This clonotype is a singleton in its sample. The chain has TRBV6-2 or TRBV6-3 and TRBJ1-1; 9 bases agree with TRBD1. V shed 2 bases, J shed 7 bases, and the junction held 8 bases outside the gene matches. The germline V gene has CDR1 MNHEY and CDR2 SVGEGT. This CDR3 is 15 amino acids long. CDR3 loop: CASSYDGTGTFEAFF. The CDR3 nucleotides are TGTGCCAGCAGTTACGATGGGACAGGGACCTTTGAAGCTTTCTTT.

Comments on this clonotype: A single base separates this from a much larger clone, so it may be a read error. The rearrangement links TRBV14 to TRBJ1-5; tentative D call: TRBD1 (6 bases). Trimming left V 4 bases short and J 1 base short, with 11 bases between. The CDR3 is made up of 15 amino acids. Looked up from germline, CDR1 is SGHDN and CDR2 is FVKESK. CDR3 protein: CASSPAGTSNQPQHF. The CDR3 DNA reads TGTGCCAGCAGCCCAGCCGGGACAAGCAATCAGCCCCAGCATTTT.

The sample holds many counts of this clonotype. The chain links TRBV2 to TRBJ2-3; D tentatively reads TRBD1 or TRBD2 (5 bases each). V lost 3 bases and J lost 1, with 8 bases in between. The CDR3 extends over 14 amino acids. The V gene's germline CDR1 is SNHLY and CDR2 FYNNEI. CDR3 sequence: CASSDRDGTDTQYF. CDR3 DNA sequence: TGTGCCAGCAGTGACAGGGACGGCACAGATACGCAGTATTTT.

In its sample, this clonotype was seen many times. The chain links TRBV7-9 to TRBJ1-1; D not certain. Trimming shortened V by 7 bases and J by 4 bases, and 7 bases separated the two germline ends. The CDR3 is made up of 11 amino acids. Germline V gene sequence: CDR1 SEHNR, CDR2 FQNEAQ (reference sequence). The CDR3 loop is CASTDGTEAFF. The CDR3 coding sequence is TGTGCCAGCACCGATGGCACTGAAGCTTTCTTT.

J is TRBJ1-1 and V is TRBV7-9; D gene unclear. Germline CDR1 reads SEHNR; CDR2 reads FQNEAQ (reference sequence). V dropped 2 bases and J dropped 1 base, with 5 bases sitting between them. This CDR3 comprises 13 residues. Written as DNA, the CDR3 is TGTGCCAGCAGCTTACGGACGAACACTGAAGCTTTCTTT. It translates to CASSLRTNTEAFF. The full variable domain, with the rest looked up from reference TRBV7-9 and TRBJ1-1, is DTGVSQNPRHKITKRGQNVTFRCDPISEHNRLYWYRQTLGQGPEFLTYFQNEAQLEKSRLLSDRFSAERPKGSFSTLEIQRTEQGDSAMYLCASSLRTNTEAFFGQGTRLTVV.

This clonotype came up many times. The chain carries TRBV20-1 and TRBJ1-5; possibly TRBD1 for D (5 bases). Between the trimmed V and J ends, which lost 2 bases and 1 base, there was a span of 15 bases. Looked up from germline, CDR1 is DFQATT and CDR2 is SNEGSKA (reference sequence). The CDR3 consists of 16 residues. As DNA, the CDR3 is TGCAGTGCTAGACCGCCTCCGGGACCGAGCAATCAGCCCCAGCATTTT. It encodes CSARPPPGPSNQPQHF.

Comment on this clonotype: This may arise from a read error, as a much more abundant clone is one base away. The chain recombines TRBV29-1 with TRBJ2-3; D is uncertain. The CDR3 runs to 12 residues. The germline V gene has CDR1 SQVTM and CDR2 ANQGSEA. The DNA for the CDR3 is TGCAGCGTTGAGCACCCGAGAGATGCGCAGTATTTT. Protein sequence: CSVEHPRDAQYF.

The chain joins TRBV12-3 or TRBV12-4 to TRBJ2-7, with 10 bases fitting TRBD2. The CDR3 has 17 amino acids. The trim removed 3 bases at V and 2 bases at J, leaving 10 bases unmatched. CDR3 amino acids: CASSFGGTSAYTYEQYF. CDR3 DNA: TGTGCCAGCAGTTTCGGGGGGACTAGCGCTTATACCTACGAGCAGTACTTC.

The table lists this clonotype with a count of one. A junction end diverges from the germline sequence, so it may reflect a read error. The chain recombines TRBV19 with TRBJ2-7; D is uncertain. Germline CDR1 reads LNHDA; CDR2 reads SQIVND (reference sequence). CDR3 length equals 13 residues. The CDR3 loop reads CSSSIDLSYEQYF. CDR3 nucleotides: TGTTCCAGTAGTATAGACCTCTCCTACGAGCAGTACTTC.

This clonotype was recorded at least ten times. The DNA for the CDR3 is TGCAGTGCCCCGGGACAGGGGAAAGAGACCCAGTACTTC. Its translation is CSAPGQGKETQYF. The chain uses TRBV20-1 and TRBJ2-5; 10 bases align to TRBD1. Germline V gives CDR1 DFQATT, CDR2 SNEGSKA (reference sequence). Unmatched junction bases numbered 4, after V lost 6 bases and J lost 3 bases. The length of the CDR3 is 13 residues.

Turning to this clonotype: A much larger clone lies one base from this, so it may be a read error. The chain joins TRBV12-3 or TRBV12-4 to TRBJ2-3, with 9 positions matching TRBD1. V lost 9 bases and J lost 5; bases outside the gene matches: 9. This CDR3 is 14 amino acids long. CDR3 region: CARNSQGAEDTQYF. DNA of the CDR3: TGTGCCAGAAACTCACAGGGGGCAGAAGATACGCAGTATTTT.

At least ten counts were recorded for this clonotype. The chain employs TRBV27 and TRBJ2-7; the D gene is possibly TRBD1 (5 bases). Per germline, CDR1 MNHEY and CDR2 SMNVEV (reference sequence). Trimming removed 6 bases at V and 3 bases at J, with 6 bases between. The CDR3 runs 11 residues. The CDR3 sequence is CASRRGYEQYF. The CDR3, as DNA: TGTGCCAGCAGAAGGGGCTACGAGCAGTACTTC.

Regarding this clonotype: This may stem from a read error, because a much larger clone lies one nucleotide away. The CDR3 loop is CASSVGSLQEAQYF. The CDR3 DNA reads TGTGCCAGCAGCGTAGGGAGCCTCCAAGAGGCCCAGTACTTC. V and J are TRBV9 and TRBJ2-5; D remains unclear. Germline values: CDR1 SGDLS, CDR2 YYNGEE. This CDR3 spans 14 amino acids.

V is TRBV5-4 and J is TRBJ2-1; no reliable D call. This CDR3 comprises 14 residues. Trimming took off 4 bases at V and 1 base at J, with 9 bases between the two ends. Germline values: CDR1 SGHNT, CDR2 YYREEE (reference sequence). Here the CDR3 reads CASSRAGSYNEQFF. Here the CDR3 DNA reads TGTGCCAGCAGCCGTGCCGGGTCCTACAATGAGCAGTTCTTC.

The chain has TRBV6-2 or TRBV6-3 and TRBJ1-2, with 8 bases matching TRBD1. The J segment lost 10 bases and the V segment lost 2 bases, leaving 9 bases of the junction unmatched. Germline CDR1 is MNHEY and CDR2 is SVGEGT. This CDR3 spans 14 amino acids. In nucleotides, the CDR3 is TGTGCCAGCAGTTACCAGGACAGGGTCCATGACTACACCTTC. Its protein product is CASSYQDRVHDYTF.

This clonotype was recorded many times. The chain joins TRBV27 to TRBJ2-7, with 13 positions matching TRBD2. Germline lookup yields CDR1 MNHEY and CDR2 SMNVEV (reference sequence). The V segment lost 0 bases and the J segment 2 bases; nucleotides outside the gene matches: 1. This CDR3 spans 16 amino acids. This CDR3 is CASSLSGLAGPYEQYF. In DNA form, the CDR3 reads TGTGCCAGCAGTTTATCGGGACTAGCGGGACCCTACGAGCAGTACTTC.

This clonotype was counted many times. With a much larger clone just one base away, this may be a read error. The chain employs TRBV6-2 or TRBV6-3 and TRBJ2-1, with TRBD2 matching over 8 bases. CDR3 length: 15 amino acids. J lost 2 bases, V lost 6 bases, and 6 bases had no gene match. Germline loops: CDR1 MNHEY, CDR2 SVGEGT. The CDR3 loop reads CASSDLAGPYNEQFF. For the CDR3, the DNA is TGTGCCAGCAGCGATCTAGCGGGCCCCTACAATGAGCAGTTCTTC.

This chain links TRBV13 with TRBJ2-7; D is unclear. The CDR3 covers 15 residues. CDR1 is PRHDT, CDR2 FYEKMQ, per germline (reference sequence). Between the trimmed V and J ends, which lost 5 bases and 2 bases, there was a span of 16 bases. CDR3 coding DNA: TGTGCCAGCAGCCCTTCCCCCAGGTTAGCCTACGAGCAGTACTTC. This codes for CASSPSPRLAYEQYF.

This clonotype came up a few times. The chain combines TRBV12-5 with TRBJ2-1; 8 bases fit TRBD1. Germline CDR1 LGHNT, CDR2 FRNRAP. CDR3 length equals 15 residues. V lost 1 base, J lost 10 bases, and 9 bases stayed unmatched. The CDR3 is CASGLALGGQVEQFF. The DNA of the CDR3 is TGTGCTAGTGGTTTGGCCCTGGGGGGACAGGTCGAGCAGTTCTTC. Using reference TRBV12-5 and TRBJ2-1 for the parts outside the CDR3, the full variable domain is DARVTQTPRHKVTEMGQEVTMRCQPILGHNTVFWYRQTMMQGLELLAYFRNRAPLDDSGMPKDRFSAEMPDATLATLKIQPSEPRDSAVYFCASGLALGGQVEQFFGPGTRLTVL.

As for this clonotype: A much larger clonotype is one base distant, so this may be a read error. The conserved closing phenylalanine or tryptophan is absent in this CDR3, likely reflecting a read error. The CDR3 sequence is CASAALSYEQYL. CDR3 in DNA: TGTGCCAGCGCAGCCCTTTCCTACGAGCAGTACCTC. V and J are TRBV7-2 and TRBJ2-7; unclear D gene. Trimming pared 8 bases from V and 1 base from J, leaving 9 bases between. CDR3 length: 12 amino acids. Germline V CDR1 and CDR2: SGHTA, FQGNSA.

The sample holds many counts of this clonotype. V and J are TRBV20-1 and TRBJ2-1, with D tentatively TRBD2 (6 bases). This CDR3 contains 12 residues. The germline V gene encodes CDR1 DFQATT and CDR2 SNEGSKA (reference sequence). Trimming pared 4 bases from V and 4 bases from J, leaving 8 bases between. The CDR3 reads CSATGDYNEQFF. CDR3 nucleotide sequence: TGCAGTGCTACGGGAGATTACAATGAGCAGTTCTTC.

Regarding this clonotype: One end of the junction fails to match germline, which may point to a read error. The gene calls are TRBV11-2 and TRBJ2-4; 7 nucleotides match TRBD2. Germline loops: CDR1 SGHAT, CDR2 FQNNGV. The CDR3 contains 14 residues. The CDR3 DNA is TGTGCCAGCAAGGGAGGGCCAGCCAAAAACATTAAGTACTTC. Amino acids: CASKGGPAKNIKYF.

Ten or more counts support this clonotype. The gene calls are TRBV6-1 and TRBJ2-7, with unresolved D. The germline V gene encodes CDR1 MNHNS and CDR2 SASEGT. V lost 6 bases and J 2 bases, leaving 17 bases between the germline ends. The CDR3 is 15 amino acids. This CDR3 reads CASSPIPPRAYEQYF. CDR3 in DNA: TGTGCCAGCAGCCCTATCCCCCCTAGGGCCTACGAGCAGTACTTC.

This clonotype was observed many times. The chain links TRBV24-1 to TRBJ2-2, with D perhaps TRBD1 (5 bases). V lost 2 bases and J lost 5, with 11 bases in between. The germline gives CDR1 KGHDR, CDR2 SFDVKD. CDR3 length equals 15 residues. CDR3 amino acids: CATSDSRQRTGELFF. For the CDR3, the DNA is TGTGCCACCAGTGATTCCCGACAGAGGACCGGGGAGCTGTTTTTT.

This clonotype was picked up many times. This rearrangement joins TRBV29-1 to TRBJ2-3; 9 bases match TRBD2. The junction had 10 bases not matched to a gene; V was cut back by 4 bases and J by 8 bases. The CDR3 consists of 14 residues. Germline lookup yields CDR1 SQVTM and CDR2 ANQGSEA. CDR3 loop: CSVVPSGTSVTQYF. The DNA for the CDR3 is TGCAGCGTTGTGCCTAGCGGGACCTCAGTTACGCAGTATTTT.

Worth noting for this clonotype: One junction end does not reproduce the germline sequence, and a read error may be involved. The chain recombines TRBV6-2 or TRBV6-3 with TRBJ2-3, with TRBD2 matching over 11 bases. The CDR3 totals 16 residues. Looked up from germline, CDR1 is MNHEY and CDR2 is SVGEGT. The CDR3 DNA reads TGTGCCGGCAGTACTAGCGGGAGAGGGAGAACAGATACGCAGTATTTT. It yields the protein CAGSTSGRGRTDTQYF.

To note about this clonotype: With a much larger clone just one base away, this may be a read error. This chain links TRBV2 with TRBJ2-5; 9 nucleotides agree with TRBD1. Germline CDR1 reads SNHLY; CDR2 reads FYNNEI. CDR3 size: 16 residues. The CDR3 sequence is CASRDRGPVTRESQYF. DNA of the CDR3: TGTGCCAGCAGGGACAGGGGCCCAGTCACTAGAGAGAGCCAGTACTTC.